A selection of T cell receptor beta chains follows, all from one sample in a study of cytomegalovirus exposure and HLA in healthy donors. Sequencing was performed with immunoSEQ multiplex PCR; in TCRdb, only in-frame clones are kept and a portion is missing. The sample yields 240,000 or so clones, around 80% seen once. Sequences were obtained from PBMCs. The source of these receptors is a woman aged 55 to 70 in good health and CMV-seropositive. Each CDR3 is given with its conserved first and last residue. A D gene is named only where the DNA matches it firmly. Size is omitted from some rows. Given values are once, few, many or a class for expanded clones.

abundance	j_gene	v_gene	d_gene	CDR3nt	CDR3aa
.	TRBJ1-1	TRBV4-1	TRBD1	TGCGCCAGCAGCCAAGCGGGACAGGGGGCGCGCACTGAAGCTTTCTTT	CASSQAGQGARTEAFF
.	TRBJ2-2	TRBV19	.	TGTGCCAGTAGTTTCAACAGGGATAACACCGGGGAGCTGTTTTTT	CASSFNRDNTGELFF
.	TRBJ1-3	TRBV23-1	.	TGCGCCAGCAGTCAATCTGAGGGCGTTTATGGAAACACCATATATTTT	CASSQSEGVYGNTIYF
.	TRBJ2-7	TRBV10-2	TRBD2	TGCGCCAGCAGTGAGGAGCTAGCGGGAGCTGGTTACGAGCAGTACTTC	CASSEELAGAGYEQYF
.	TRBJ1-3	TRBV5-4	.	TGTGCCAGCAGCGGAGGCACTGGAAACACCATATATTTT	CASSGGTGNTIYF
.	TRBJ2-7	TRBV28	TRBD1	TGTGCCAGCAGTTCGGGACAGCTGTCCTACGAGCAGTACTTC	CASSSGQLSYEQYF
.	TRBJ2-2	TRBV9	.	TGTGCCAGCAGTCGCACTAGAGCGAACACCGGGGAGCTGTTTTTT	CASSRTRANTGELFF
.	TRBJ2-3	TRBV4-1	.	TGCGCCAGCAGCCAAGATCCGACTAGCACAGATACGCAGTATTTT	CASSQDPTSTDTQYF
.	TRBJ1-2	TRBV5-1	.	TGCGCCAGCAGCTTGGCCCCACGGGTAGCTAACTATGGCTACACCTTC	CASSLAPRVANYGYTF
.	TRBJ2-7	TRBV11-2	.	TGTGCCAGCAGCTTAGGACTAGTCTACGAGCAGTACTTC	CASSLGLVYEQYF
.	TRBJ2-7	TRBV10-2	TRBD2	TGCGCCAGCAGTGAGTACGGTAGCGGGAGGAGTGAGGGCAACGAGCAGTACTTC	CASSEYGSGRSEGNEQYF
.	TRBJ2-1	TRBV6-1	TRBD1	TGTGCCAGCAGGGCCGCCGGGACAGGATTCAATGAGCAGTTCTTC	CASRAAGTGFNEQFF
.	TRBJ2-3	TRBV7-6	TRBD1	TGTGCCAGCAGCGGACTGACAGGGGGCCGGAGTACGCAGTATTTT	CASSGLTGGRSTQYF
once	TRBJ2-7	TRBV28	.	TGTGCCAGCAGTTTATGGGGGGGAGAGCAGTACTTC	CASSLWGGEQYF
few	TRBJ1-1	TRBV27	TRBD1	TGTGCCAGCAGTGAGGGGGCGGAAGCTTTCTTT	CASSEGAEAFF
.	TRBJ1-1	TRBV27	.	TGTGCCAGCAGTTTATTAACAGGGAACACTGAAGCTTTCTTT	CASSLLTGNTEAFF
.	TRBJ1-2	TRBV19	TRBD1	TGTGCCAGTAGTATAGAGCGGGACAGCCACTTCTACACCTTC	CASSIERDSHFYTF
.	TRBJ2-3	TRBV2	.	TGTGCCAGCAGTGGGGGAGTAGCTGACCTTGGAGATACGCAGTATTTT	CASSGGVADLGDTQYF
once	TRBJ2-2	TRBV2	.	TGTGCCAGCAGTGAATGGGGTTCAGGGAAAGGGGGCACCGGGGAGCTGTTTTTT	CASSEWGSGKGGTGELFF
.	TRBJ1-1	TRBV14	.	TGTGCCAGCAGCCAAGATACTCTGGCAGGGGTTTATGGCACTGAAGCTTTCTTT	CASSQDTLAGVYGTEAFF
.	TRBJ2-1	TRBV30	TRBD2	TGTGCCTGGAGTGTAGGGACTAGCGGGTCTGAGCAGTTCTTC	CAWSVGTSGSEQFF
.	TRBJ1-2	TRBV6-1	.	TGTGCCAGCAACCCGTCCTACTCGAGCTATGGCTACACCTTC	CASNPSYSSYGYTF